Below, 22 T cell receptor beta chains from the same sample are listed, as sequenced in a study of CD8 T cells in Susac syndrome. A quantity of roughly 0.5 to 1 ug RNA underwent reverse transcription using random hexamers. One entry per CDR3 protein, called by TCRdb with MiXCR from the immunoSEQ multiplex PCR reads. The repertoire holds hundreds of thousands of distinct CDR3 sequences, just under 95% seen once, with around 0.067% in the top ten. Sequencing was carried out using CD4+ T cells from PBMCs. These receptor sequences come from a human donor with multiple sclerosis.

This clonotype was counted once. V usage is TRBV20-1 and J usage is TRBJ2-3; D not resolved. Germline V gives CDR1 DFQATT, CDR2 SNEGSKA (reference sequence). Trimming left V 2 bases short and J 4 bases short, with 13 bases between. The CDR3 sequence is 14 residues long. As DNA, the CDR3 is TGCAGTGCTAGAATGTCGGGCGTCCCAGATACGCAGTATTTT. It translates to CSARMSGVPDTQYF.

This clonotype was recorded once. V is TRBV9 and J is TRBJ2-2; D remains unclear. CDR1 and CDR2 from the germline V gene are SGDLS and YYNGEE. The CDR3 extends over 15 amino acids. Trimming cost V 7 bases and J 0 bases, with 13 bases left between them. The CDR3 loop is CASGLLNANTGELFF. The DNA for the CDR3 is TGTGCCAGCGGTCTCTTAAACGCGAACACCGGGGAGCTGTTTTTT.

This chain uses TRBV20-1 with TRBJ2-3, with 10 bases fitting TRBD2. This CDR3 spans 15 amino acids. Germline CDR1 reads DFQATT; CDR2 reads SNEGSKA (reference sequence). V lost 2 bases, J lost 5 bases, and 7 bases stayed unmatched. The CDR3 sequence is CSARTQRGGEDTQYF. In DNA, the CDR3 is TGCAGTGCTAGAACGCAGCGGGGGGGGGAAGATACGCAGTATTTT.

The rearrangement links TRBV12-3 or TRBV12-4 to TRBJ2-5; possible D gene TRBD1, 5 bases. CDR3 length: 15 residues. Trimming shortened V by 6 bases and J by 1 base, and 15 bases separated the two germline ends. The CDR3 reads CASSPVWGGQETQYF. The CDR3 DNA is TGTGCCAGCAGCCCCGTGTGGGGCGGCCAAGAGACCCAGTACTTC.

This rearrangement joins TRBV20-1 to TRBJ2-2, with D perhaps TRBD2 (5 bases). Trimming removed 3 bases from V and 9 bases from J, with 11 bases in between. CDR1 is DFQATT and CDR2 is SNEGSKA in the germline V gene (reference sequence). The CDR3 has 12 residues. The CDR3 DNA is TGCAGTGCTAGCGGGAATGGCCGGGAGCTGTTTTTT. Amino acids: CSASGNGRELFF.

CDR3 in amino acids: CASSLGHSGANVLTF. The CDR3 bases are TGTGCCAGCAGCTTGGGTCACTCTGGGGCCAACGTCCTGACTTTC. The chain has TRBV5-4 and TRBJ2-6, with no clear D. V lost 0 bases and J lost 0, with 4 bases in between. The CDR3 is 15 amino acids. Germline CDR1 SGHNT, CDR2 YYREEE (reference sequence).

The chain links TRBV29-1 to TRBJ2-5, with D hard to call. The CDR3 is 13 residues long. V lost 2 bases, J lost 5 bases, and 12 bases lay in between. CDR1 and CDR2 (germline): SQVTM, ANQGSEA. CDR3 bases: TGCAGCGTTGAATTTTTGGTAGGGGAGACCCAGTACTTC. Translated, it gives CSVEFLVGETQYF.

This rearrangement joins TRBV27 to TRBJ1-5, with D possibly TRBD1 on 6 matching bases. There are 18 residues in the CDR3. Germline V lookup: CDR1 MNHEY, CDR2 SMNVEV (reference sequence). V was shortened by 5 bases and J by 3 bases, with 23 bases between the two germline ends. This CDR3 reads CASSPRPGGAFYNQPQHF. The CDR3 DNA follows: TGTGCCAGCAGTCCACGCCCCGGGGGGGCCTTTTACAATCAGCCCCAGCATTTT.

This chain connects TRBV12-3 or TRBV12-4 to TRBJ1-1; 7 bases line up with TRBD1. With V trimmed by 6 bases and J by 1 base, 2 bases remained unmatched. The CDR3 length is 13 residues. CDR3 sequence (DNA): TGTGCCAGCAGGGGACAGTCGAACACTGAAGCTTTCTTT. This codes for CASRGQSNTEAFF.

The CDR3 DNA follows: TGCAGTGCTAGAGATCCGGGGCGTACTGGAAACACCATATATTTT. Translated: CSARDPGRTGNTIYF. The genes are TRBV20-1 and TRBJ1-3, with D possibly matching TRBD1 (5 bases). The CDR3 covers 15 residues. V dropped 0 bases and J dropped 2 bases, with 11 bases sitting between them. Germline V CDR1 and CDR2: DFQATT, SNEGSKA (reference sequence).

The V gene is TRBV9, the J gene TRBJ1-3, with D perhaps TRBD1 (5 bases). The V gene's germline CDR1 is SGDLS and CDR2 YYNGEE. V gave up 1 base and J gave up 4 bases, with 9 bases separating them. The CDR3 totals 14 residues. The CDR3 loop reads CASSVQGTGNTIYF. DNA of the CDR3: TGTGCCAGCAGCGTACAGGGAACCGGAAACACCATATATTTT.

The count of this clonotype is one. V is TRBV18 and J is TRBJ2-1, with D perhaps assigned TRBD1 or TRBD2 (5 bases each). V was trimmed by 5 bases and J by 0 bases, leaving 17 bases between them. Germline V lookup: CDR1 KGHSH, CDR2 LQKENI. The CDR3 has 17 residues. Here the CDR3 DNA reads TGTGCCAGCTCATGGACCGGGTTGAGGGGCTCCTACAATGAGCAGTTCTTC. This encodes CASSWTGLRGSYNEQFF.

This chain uses TRBV6-5 with TRBJ2-1; D unresolved. V lost 3 bases to trimming and J lost 4 bases, with 7 bases between them. The CDR3 extends over 13 amino acids. Germline CDR1 is MNHEY and CDR2 is SVGAGI. CDR3 bases: TGTGCCAGCAGTTATGGCAGGTACAATGAGCAGTTCTTC. Its protein product is CASSYGRYNEQFF.

This clonotype is a singleton in its sample. The J gene is TRBJ2-3, the V gene TRBV4-1; 10 bases map to TRBD2. Per germline, CDR1 MGHRA and CDR2 YSYEKL. The CDR3 is 15 amino acids. Trimming took 0 bases from V and 4 from J; bases not matched to a gene: 1. Here the CDR3 DNA reads TGCGCCAGCAGCCAAGAAGCGGGAGGGGCAGATACGCAGTATTTT. Translated, it gives CASSQEAGGADTQYF.

The rearrangement uses TRBV7-4 and TRBJ2-7, with D unresolved. V was shortened by 3 bases and J by 2 bases, with 8 bases between the two germline ends. The CDR3 is made up of 13 amino acids. Germline CDR1 and CDR2: SGHVT and SQSDAQ. In nucleotides, the CDR3 is TGTGCCAGCAGCTTCGAAGTGGCCTACGAGCAGTACTTC. Amino acid sequence: CASSFEVAYEQYF.

This clonotype was seen a handful of times. The CDR3 region has the DNA TGTGCCACCAGTGATTTTGGGGATCAGCCCCAGCATTTT. It specifies CATSDFGDQPQHF. This chain connects TRBV24-1 to TRBJ1-5; D gene uncertain. The length of the CDR3 is 13 residues. Germline V CDR1 and CDR2: KGHDR, SFDVKD. Trimming left V 1 base short and J 5 bases short, with 5 bases between.

V usage is TRBV29-1 and J usage is TRBJ2-5; D may be TRBD1 (6 bases). The CDR3 loop spans 12 amino acids. The V end was cut by 3 bases, the J end by 4 bases, with 9 bases between. CDR1 is SQVTM, CDR2 ANQGSEA, per germline. Here the CDR3 DNA reads TGCAGCGTTGATCAGGGGCGAGAGACCCAGTACTTC. This gives the protein CSVDQGRETQYF.

V is TRBV2 and J is TRBJ1-1; D uncertain. CDR1 is SNHLY and CDR2 is FYNNEI in the germline V gene. The V and J ends lost 1 base and 11 bases respectively, with 11 bases between them. This CDR3 contains 12 residues. The CDR3 is CASSEVEALAFF. CDR3 coding DNA: TGTGCCAGCAGTGAAGTGGAGGCGCTGGCTTTCTTT.

V usage is TRBV10-3 and J usage is TRBJ1-5; perhaps TRBD1 as D (6 bases). The CDR3 is 14 amino acids. V was trimmed by 1 base and J by 6 bases, leaving 10 bases between them. CDR1 and CDR2 from the germline V gene are ENHRY and SYGVKD. CDR3 region: CAISEYRGSQPQHF. In DNA form, the CDR3 reads TGTGCCATCAGTGAGTATAGGGGGAGTCAGCCCCAGCATTTT.

DNA of the CDR3: TGTGCCAGCAGCCAACAACGACAAAAACTGTTTTTT. It translates to CASSQQRQKLFF. V is TRBV12-3 or TRBV12-4 and J is TRBJ1-4; unclear D gene. The CDR3 sequence is 12 residues long. Deletions cut 6 bases from V and 9 bases from J, with 11 bases between.

This clonotype was counted a single time. The CDR3 region is CASSARTGNTGELFF. CDR3 bases: TGTGCCAGCAGTGCCCGGACAGGCAACACCGGGGAGCTGTTTTTT. The chain couples TRBV6-1 to TRBJ2-2, with TRBD1 identical over 7 bases. With V trimmed by 4 bases and J by 2 bases, 4 bases remained unmatched. This CDR3 spans 15 amino acids. Per germline, CDR1 MNHNS and CDR2 SASEGT.

The chain has TRBV4-1 and TRBJ1-1; 7 bases line up with TRBD1. J gave up 3 bases and V 1 base, and 8 bases lay outside the gene matches. The CDR3 length is 16 residues. In germline, CDR1 is MGHRA, CDR2 YSYEKL. The chain's CDR3 is CASSQGRNRGYTEAFF. In DNA form, the CDR3 reads TGCGCCAGCAGCCAAGGTAGGAACAGGGGATACACTGAAGCTTTCTTT.